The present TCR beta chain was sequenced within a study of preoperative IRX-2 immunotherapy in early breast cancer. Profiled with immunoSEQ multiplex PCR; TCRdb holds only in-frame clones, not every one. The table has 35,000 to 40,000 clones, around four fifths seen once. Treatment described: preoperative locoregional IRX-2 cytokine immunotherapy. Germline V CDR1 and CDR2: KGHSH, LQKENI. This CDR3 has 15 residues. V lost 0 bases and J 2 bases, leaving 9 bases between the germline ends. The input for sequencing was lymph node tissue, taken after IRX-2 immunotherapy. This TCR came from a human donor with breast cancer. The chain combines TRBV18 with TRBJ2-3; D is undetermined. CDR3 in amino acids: CASSPPITVTDTQYF. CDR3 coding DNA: TGTGCCAGCTCACCACCGATCACAGTCACAGATACGCAGTATTTT.